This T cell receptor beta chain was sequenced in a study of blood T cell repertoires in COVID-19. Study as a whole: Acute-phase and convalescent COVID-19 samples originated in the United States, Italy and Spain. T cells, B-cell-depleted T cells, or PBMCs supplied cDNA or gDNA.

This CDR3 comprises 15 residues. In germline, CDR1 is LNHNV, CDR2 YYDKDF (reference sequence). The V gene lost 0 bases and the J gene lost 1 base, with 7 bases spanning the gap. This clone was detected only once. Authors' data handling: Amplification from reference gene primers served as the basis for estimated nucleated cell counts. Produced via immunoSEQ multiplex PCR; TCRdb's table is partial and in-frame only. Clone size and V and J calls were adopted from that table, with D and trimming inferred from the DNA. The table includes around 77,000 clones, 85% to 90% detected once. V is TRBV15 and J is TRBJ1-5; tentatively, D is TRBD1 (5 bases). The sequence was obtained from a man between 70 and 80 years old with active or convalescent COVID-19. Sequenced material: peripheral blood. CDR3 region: CATSRDRQSNQPQHF. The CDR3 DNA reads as TGTGCCACCAGCAGAGATCGACAGAGCAATCAGCCCCAGCATTTT. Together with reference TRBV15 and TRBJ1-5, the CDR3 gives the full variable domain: DAMVIQNPRYQVTQFGKPVTLSCSQTLNHNVMYWYQQKSSQAPKLLFHYYDKDFNNEADTPDNFQSRRPNTSFCFLDIRSPGLGDTAMYLCATSRDRQSNQPQHFGDGTRLSIL.